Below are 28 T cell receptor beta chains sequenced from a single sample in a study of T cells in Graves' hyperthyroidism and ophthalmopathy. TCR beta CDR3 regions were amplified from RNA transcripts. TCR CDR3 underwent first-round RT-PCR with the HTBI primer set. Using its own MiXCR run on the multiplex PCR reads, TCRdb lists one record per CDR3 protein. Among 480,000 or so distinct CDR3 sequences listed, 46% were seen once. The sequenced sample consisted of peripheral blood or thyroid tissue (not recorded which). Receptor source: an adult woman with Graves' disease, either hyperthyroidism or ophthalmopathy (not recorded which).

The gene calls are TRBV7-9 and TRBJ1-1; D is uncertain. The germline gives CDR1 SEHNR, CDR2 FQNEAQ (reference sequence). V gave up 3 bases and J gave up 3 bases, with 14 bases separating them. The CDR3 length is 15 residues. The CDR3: CASSFRQVLHTEAFF. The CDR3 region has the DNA TGTGCCAGCAGCTTCCGGCAGGTTCTACACACTGAAGCTTTCTTT. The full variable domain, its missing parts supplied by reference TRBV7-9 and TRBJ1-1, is DTGVSQNPRHKITKRGQNVTFRCDPISEHNRLYWYRQTLGQGPEFLTYFQNEAQLEKSRLLSDRFSAERPKGSFSTLEIQRTEQGDSAMYLCASSFRQVLHTEAFFGQGTRLTVV.

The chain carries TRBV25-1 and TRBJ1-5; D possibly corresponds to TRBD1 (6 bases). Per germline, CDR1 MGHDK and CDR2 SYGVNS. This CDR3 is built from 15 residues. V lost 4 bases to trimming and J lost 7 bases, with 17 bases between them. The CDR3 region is CASSARGGGRQPQHF. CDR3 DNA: TGTGCCAGCAGTGCTAGAGGGGGGGGAAGGCAGCCCCAGCATTTT.

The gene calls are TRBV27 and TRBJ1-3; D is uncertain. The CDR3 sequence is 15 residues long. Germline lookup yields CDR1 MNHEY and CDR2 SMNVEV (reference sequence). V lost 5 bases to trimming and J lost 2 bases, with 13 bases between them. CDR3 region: CASSPSSWPGNTIYF. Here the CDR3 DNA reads TGTGCCAGCAGTCCTTCAAGTTGGCCTGGAAACACCATATATTTT.

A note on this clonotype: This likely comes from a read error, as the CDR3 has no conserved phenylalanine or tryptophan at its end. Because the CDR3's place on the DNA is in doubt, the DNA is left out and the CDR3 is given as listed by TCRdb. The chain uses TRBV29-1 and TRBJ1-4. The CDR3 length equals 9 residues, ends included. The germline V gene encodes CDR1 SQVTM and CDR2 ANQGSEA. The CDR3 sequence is CSVEETGSY.

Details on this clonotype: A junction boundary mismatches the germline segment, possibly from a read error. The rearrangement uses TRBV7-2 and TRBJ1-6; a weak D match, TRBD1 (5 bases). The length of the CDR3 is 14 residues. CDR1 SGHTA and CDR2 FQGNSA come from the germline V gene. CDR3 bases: TGCGCCAGCAGCCGTACACAGGCCAATTCACCCCTCCACTTT. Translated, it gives CASSRTQANSPLHF.

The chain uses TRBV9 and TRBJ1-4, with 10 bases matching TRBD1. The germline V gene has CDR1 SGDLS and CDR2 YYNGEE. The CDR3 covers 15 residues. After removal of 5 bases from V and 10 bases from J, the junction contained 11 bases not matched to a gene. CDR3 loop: CASSARGTGERKLFF. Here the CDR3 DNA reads TGTGCCAGCAGTGCCCGGGGGACAGGGGAGAGAAAACTGTTTTTT.

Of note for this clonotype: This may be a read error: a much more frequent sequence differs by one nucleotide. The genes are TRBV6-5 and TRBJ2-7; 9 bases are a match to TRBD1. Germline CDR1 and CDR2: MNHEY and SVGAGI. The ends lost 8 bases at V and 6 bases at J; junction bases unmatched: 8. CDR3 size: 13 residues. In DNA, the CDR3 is TGTGCCAGCGGTCCACAGGGGGCCTCCGAGCAGTACTTC. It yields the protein CASGPQGASEQYF.

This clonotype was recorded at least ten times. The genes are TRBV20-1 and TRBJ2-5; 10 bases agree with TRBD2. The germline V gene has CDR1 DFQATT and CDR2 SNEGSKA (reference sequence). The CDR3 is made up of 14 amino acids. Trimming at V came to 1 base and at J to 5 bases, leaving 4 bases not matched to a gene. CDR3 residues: CSARVTSGLETQYF. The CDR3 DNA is TGCAGTGCTAGAGTGACTAGCGGGTTGGAGACCCAGTACTTC.

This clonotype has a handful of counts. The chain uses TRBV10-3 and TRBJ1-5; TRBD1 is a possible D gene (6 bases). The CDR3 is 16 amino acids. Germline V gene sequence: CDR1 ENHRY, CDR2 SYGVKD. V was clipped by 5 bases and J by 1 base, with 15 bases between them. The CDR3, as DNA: TGTGCCATCAGTTCATACTCCGGGACAAGCAATCAGCCCCAGCATTTT. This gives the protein CAISSYSGTSNQPQHF.

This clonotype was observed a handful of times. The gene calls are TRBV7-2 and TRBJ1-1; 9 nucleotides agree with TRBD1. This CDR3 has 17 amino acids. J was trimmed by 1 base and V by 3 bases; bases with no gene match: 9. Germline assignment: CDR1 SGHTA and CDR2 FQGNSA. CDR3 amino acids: CASSFPDRGLQNTEAFF. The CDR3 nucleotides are TGTGCCAGCAGCTTCCCGGACAGGGGACTCCAGAACACTGAAGCTTTCTTT.

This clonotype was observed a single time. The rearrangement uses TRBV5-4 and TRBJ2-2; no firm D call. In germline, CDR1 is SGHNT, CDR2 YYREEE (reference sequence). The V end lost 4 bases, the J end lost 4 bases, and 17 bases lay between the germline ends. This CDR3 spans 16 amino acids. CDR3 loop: CASSVPGALGTGELFF. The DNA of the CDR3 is TGTGCCAGCAGCGTCCCCGGCGCCTTGGGCACCGGGGAGCTGTTTTTT.

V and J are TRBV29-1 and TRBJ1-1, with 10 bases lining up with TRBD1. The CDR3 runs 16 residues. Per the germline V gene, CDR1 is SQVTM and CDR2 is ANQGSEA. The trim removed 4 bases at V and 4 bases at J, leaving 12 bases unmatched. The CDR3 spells CSVGLSTGGYSTEAFF. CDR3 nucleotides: TGCAGCGTTGGGCTGTCGACAGGGGGCTACAGCACTGAAGCTTTCTTT.

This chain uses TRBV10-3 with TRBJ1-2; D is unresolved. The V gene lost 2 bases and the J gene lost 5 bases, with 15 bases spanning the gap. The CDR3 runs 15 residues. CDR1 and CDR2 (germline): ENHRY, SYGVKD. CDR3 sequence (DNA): TGTGCCATCAGTGAGAATCTGGGAGCCTCTTATGGCTACACCTTC. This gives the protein CAISENLGASYGYTF.

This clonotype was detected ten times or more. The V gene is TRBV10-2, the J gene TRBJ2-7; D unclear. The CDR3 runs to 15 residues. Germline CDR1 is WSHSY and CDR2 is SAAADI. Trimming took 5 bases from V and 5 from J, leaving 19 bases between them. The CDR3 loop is CASSRTGLDPDEQYF. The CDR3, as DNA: TGCGCCAGCAGTCGGACCGGGCTCGACCCCGACGAGCAGTACTTC.

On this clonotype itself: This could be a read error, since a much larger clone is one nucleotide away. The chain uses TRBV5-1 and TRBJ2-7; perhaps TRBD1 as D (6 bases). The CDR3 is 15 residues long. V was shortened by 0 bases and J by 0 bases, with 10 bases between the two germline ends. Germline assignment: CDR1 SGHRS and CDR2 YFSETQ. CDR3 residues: CASSLVQGCSYEQYF. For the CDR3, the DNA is TGCGCCAGCAGCTTGGTCCAGGGGTGCTCCTACGAGCAGTACTTC.

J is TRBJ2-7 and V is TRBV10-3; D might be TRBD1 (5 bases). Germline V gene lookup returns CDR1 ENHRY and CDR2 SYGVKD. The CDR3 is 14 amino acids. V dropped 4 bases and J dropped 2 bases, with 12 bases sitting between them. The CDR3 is CAISAGLIPYEQYF. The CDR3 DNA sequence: TGTGCCATCAGTGCAGGGCTGATCCCCTACGAGCAGTACTTC.

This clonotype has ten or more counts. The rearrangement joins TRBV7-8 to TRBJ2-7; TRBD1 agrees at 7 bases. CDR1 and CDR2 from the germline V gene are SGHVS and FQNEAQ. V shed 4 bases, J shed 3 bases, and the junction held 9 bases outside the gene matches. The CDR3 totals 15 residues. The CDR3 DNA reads TGTGCCAGCAGCTCTGGGACAGCAGGCTTCTACGAGCAGTACTTC. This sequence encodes CASSSGTAGFYEQYF.

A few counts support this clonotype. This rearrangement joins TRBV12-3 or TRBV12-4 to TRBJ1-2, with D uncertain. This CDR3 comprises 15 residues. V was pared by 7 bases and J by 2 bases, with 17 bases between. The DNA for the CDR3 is TGTGCCAGCAACCTAGAAGGACGACGAAACTATGGCTACACCTTC. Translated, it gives CASNLEGRRNYGYTF.

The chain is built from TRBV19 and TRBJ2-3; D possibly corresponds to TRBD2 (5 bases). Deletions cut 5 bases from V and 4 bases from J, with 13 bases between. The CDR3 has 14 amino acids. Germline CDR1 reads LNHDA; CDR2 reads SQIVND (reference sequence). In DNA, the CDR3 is TGTGCCAGTAGTCCTTCGGGAATGGCAGATACGCAGTATTTT. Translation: CASSPSGMADTQYF.

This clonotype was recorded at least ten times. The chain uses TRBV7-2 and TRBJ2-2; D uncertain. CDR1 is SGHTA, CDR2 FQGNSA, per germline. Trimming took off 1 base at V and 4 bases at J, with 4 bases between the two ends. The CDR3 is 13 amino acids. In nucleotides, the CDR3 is TGTGCCAGCAGCTTAGAGACCACCGGGGAGCTGTTTTTT. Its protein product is CASSLETTGELFF.

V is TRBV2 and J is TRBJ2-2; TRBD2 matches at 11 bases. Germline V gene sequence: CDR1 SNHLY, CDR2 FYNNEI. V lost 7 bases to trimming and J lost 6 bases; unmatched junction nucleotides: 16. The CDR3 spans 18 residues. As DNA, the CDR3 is TGTGCCAGCACCCTGGGGGGACTAGCGGAAACGATCGCCGGGGAGCTGTTTTTT. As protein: CASTLGGLAETIAGELFF.

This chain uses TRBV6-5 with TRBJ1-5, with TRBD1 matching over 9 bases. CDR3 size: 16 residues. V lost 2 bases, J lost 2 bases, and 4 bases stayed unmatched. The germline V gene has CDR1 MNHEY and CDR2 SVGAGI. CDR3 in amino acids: CASSYGGQGRNQPQHF. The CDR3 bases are TGTGCCAGCAGTTACGGGGGACAGGGACGCAATCAGCCCCAGCATTTT.

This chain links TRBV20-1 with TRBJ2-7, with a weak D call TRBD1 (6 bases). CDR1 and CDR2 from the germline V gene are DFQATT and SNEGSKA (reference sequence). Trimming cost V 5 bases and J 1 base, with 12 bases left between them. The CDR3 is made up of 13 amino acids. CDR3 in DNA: TGCAGTGCTCCAGGGGCTCGGTCCTACGAGCAGTACTTC. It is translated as CSAPGARSYEQYF.

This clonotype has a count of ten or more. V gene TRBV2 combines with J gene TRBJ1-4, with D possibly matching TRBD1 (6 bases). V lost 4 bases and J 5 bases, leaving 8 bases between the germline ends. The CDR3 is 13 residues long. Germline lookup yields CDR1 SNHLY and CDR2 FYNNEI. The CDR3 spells CASSGQGNEKLFF. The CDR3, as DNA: TGTGCCAGCAGTGGGCAGGGGAATGAAAAACTGTTTTTT.

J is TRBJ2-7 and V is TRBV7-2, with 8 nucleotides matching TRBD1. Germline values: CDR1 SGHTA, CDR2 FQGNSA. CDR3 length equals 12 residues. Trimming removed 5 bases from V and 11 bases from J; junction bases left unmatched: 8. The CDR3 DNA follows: TGTGCCAGCAGCCAGGGGGAGGACAGGGAGTACTTC. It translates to CASSQGEDREYF.

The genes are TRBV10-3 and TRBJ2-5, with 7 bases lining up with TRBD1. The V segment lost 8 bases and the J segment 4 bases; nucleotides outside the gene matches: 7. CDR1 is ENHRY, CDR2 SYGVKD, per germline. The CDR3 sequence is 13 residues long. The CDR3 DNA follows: TGTGCCATCGGCTTCGCAGGGGGAGAGACCCAGTACTTC. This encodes CAIGFAGGETQYF.

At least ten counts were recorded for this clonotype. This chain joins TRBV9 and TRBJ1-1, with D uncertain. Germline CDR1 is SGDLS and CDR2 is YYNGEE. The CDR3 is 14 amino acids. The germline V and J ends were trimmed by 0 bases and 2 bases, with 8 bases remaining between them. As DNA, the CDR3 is TGTGCCAGCAGCGTAGTGTCGGCTAACACTGAAGCTTTCTTT. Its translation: CASSVVSANTEAFF.

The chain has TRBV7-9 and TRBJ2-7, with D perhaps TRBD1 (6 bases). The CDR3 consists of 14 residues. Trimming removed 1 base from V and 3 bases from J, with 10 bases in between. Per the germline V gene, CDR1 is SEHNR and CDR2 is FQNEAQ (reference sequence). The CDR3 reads CASSLDGTLYEQYF. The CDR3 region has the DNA TGTGCCAGCAGCTTAGATGGGACACTCTACGAGCAGTACTTC.